The rows below give T cell receptor beta chains drawn from one sample of a study of shared clonotypes between healthy human individuals. The data were produced by immunoSEQ multiplex PCR, yet TCRdb's version contains in-frame clones alone and is incomplete. Of 700,000 or so clones listed, 60% to 80% are singletons. Sample: memory CD4+ T cells sorted from blood. These receptors were taken from a woman between 25 and 40 years old in good health. CDR3s include the opening cysteine and the closing phenylalanine or tryptophan. D genes are given only for firm matches. Size is omitted from some rows. Given values are once, few, many or a class for expanded clones.

CDR3 protein	CDR3 DNA	D gene	V gene	J gene	clone size
CASSPSGQGFYGYTF	TGTGCCAGCTCACCTAGCGGACAGGGATTCTATGGCTACACCTTC	TRBD1	TRBV18	TRBJ1-2	NA
CASRTAGSQETQYF	TGTGCCAGCAGGACGGCAGGGAGTCAGGAGACCCAGTACTTC	NA	TRBV7-9	TRBJ2-5	NA
CASSSTQMFGTGNEQYF	TGTGCCAGCAGCTCCACCCAAATGTTTGGGACAGGAAACGAGCAGTACTTC	TRBD1	TRBV7-6	TRBJ2-7	NA
CASSQGTSGQLTDTQYF	TGCGCCAGCAGCCAAGGGACTAGCGGCCAGCTCACAGATACGCAGTATTTT	TRBD2	TRBV4-1	TRBJ2-3	NA
CASSLGRPTNTGELFF	TGTGCCAGCAGCTTGGGCCGGCCAACGAACACCGGGGAGCTGTTTTTT	NA	TRBV5-4	TRBJ2-2	NA
CASSQSSGSGNTIYF	TGTGCCAGCAGCCAATCGTCGGGGTCTGGAAACACCATATATTTT	NA	TRBV16	TRBJ1-3	NA
CASSEPTIQF	TGTGCCAGCAGTGAACCGACTATACAGTTT	NA	TRBV6-1	TRBJ2-3	NA
CASSGGQGTTDTQYF	TGCGCCAGCAGCGGGGGACAGGGGACGACAGATACGCAGTATTTT	TRBD1	TRBV5-1	TRBJ2-3	NA
CASSWDEVYNEQFF	TGTGCCAGCAGCTGGGATGAGGTCTACAATGAGCAGTTCTTC	NA	TRBV5-6	TRBJ2-1	NA
CASSLAPTRLSTDTQYF	TGTGCCAGCAGCTTAGCCCCAACACGCCTCAGCACAGATACGCAGTATTTT	NA	TRBV7-3	TRBJ2-3	few
CASSSGLDTEAFF	TGTGCCAGCTCCAGCGGCCTGGACACTGAAGCTTTCTTT	NA	TRBV18	TRBJ1-1	NA
CASRLWGNEQFF	TGTGCCAGTCGGTTGTGGGGGAATGAGCAGTTCTTC	NA	TRBV19	TRBJ2-1	NA
CASSLGPGTAYEQYF	TGTGCCAGCAGCTTAGGACCGGGGACGGCCTACGAGCAGTACTTC	NA	TRBV7-2	TRBJ2-7	NA
CASSSLGAGNTIYF	TGTGCCAGCAGTTCGCTTGGGGCTGGAAACACCATATATTTT	NA	TRBV6-6	TRBJ1-3	NA
CASSRGTSGMQETQYF	TGCGCCAGCAGCCGGGGGACTAGCGGGATGCAAGAGACCCAGTACTTC	TRBD2	TRBV4-1	TRBJ2-5	few
CASSSRGRDRRPYEQYF	TGTGCCAGCAGCTCCCGGGGGCGGGACAGGCGACCCTACGAGCAGTACTTC	TRBD1	TRBV5-4	TRBJ2-7	NA
CASSLGTSTDTQYF	TGTGCCAGCAGCTTAGGGACTAGCACAGATACGCAGTATTTT	NA	TRBV7-3	TRBJ2-3	few
CASRTFGQGSYEQYF	TGTGCCAGCAGGACCTTTGGACAGGGTTCCTACGAGCAGTACTTC	TRBD1	TRBV6-5	TRBJ2-7	NA
CASSSGRGFRQPQHF	TGTGCCAGCAGTTCCGGCAGGGGATTCCGGCAGCCCCAGCATTTT	NA	TRBV28	TRBJ1-5	NA
CASRGLADTDTQYF	TGTGCAAGCAGGGGGCTAGCGGACACAGATACGCAGTATTTT	NA	TRBV10-3	TRBJ2-3	NA